The text below deals with one T cell receptor (beta chain). Its antigen remains unknown. These data come from a study of beta chain features in type 1 diabetes. Naive, central memory, regulatory and stem cell-like memory cells within the CD4+ compartment were sorted using CD45RO/CCR7/CD25/CD127/CD95/CD27. The authors obtained over 98% purity in all sorted populations. Overall study results and limits: For type 1 diabetes patients, VDJ junctions showed fewer insertions and more deletions.

Since all of the isolated RNA was reverse transcribed, expressed TCRB transcripts were what got sequenced. Read counts averaged approximately 3.5 million for samples of naive, central memory and regulatory T cells. Repertoires were generated with immunoSEQ multiplex PCR, while TCRdb's copy carries only in-frame clones and drops some. The data contain about 360,000 clones, over 9.5% of them singletons. The V end lost 2 bases, the J end lost 2 bases, and 16 bases lay between the germline ends. The CDR3 consists of 16 residues. Germline V gene lookup returns CDR1 SGHTA and CDR2 FQGNSA. This clonotype originated in a man aged 18 to 30 in good health. The genes are TRBV7-2 and TRBJ2-7, with D possibly TRBD2 on 5 matching bases. Source material: naive CD4+ T cells from blood. In nucleotides, the CDR3 is TGTGCCAGCAGCTTATATCACCGGGATATCACCTACGAGCAGTACTTC. Protein: CASSLYHRDITYEQYF.